Following are 29 T cell receptor beta chains from one sample sequenced in a study of CXCR3-negative and CXCR3-positive naive CD8 T cells. It was by 5' RACE with UMI labels that the TRB cDNA libraries were prepared. TCRdb re-called the 5' RACE reads; one entry per CDR3 protein, DNA not given. This repertoire comprises roughly 45,000 distinct CDR3 sequences; its ten largest clones make up 2.5%. Sequenced input: naive CXCR3- CD8+ T cells from blood. Subset indicated: CD45RO-CCR7+CD27+CD95- naive CD8+ T cells lacking CXCR3 (TNR3-). These receptor sequences come from a human donor in good health. Some clones in this sample may be carry-over from other donors' samples.

This chain links TRBV2 with TRBJ1-1. CDR1 and CDR2 from the germline V gene are SNHLY and FYNNEI. This CDR3 comprises 13 residues. This chain's CDR3 is CASSSAVATEAFF.

CDR3 in amino acids: CATSREGGYSGNEKLFF. The chain has TRBV15 and TRBJ1-4; TCRdb designates TRBD1, a call that cannot be tested without DNA. Germline CDR1 is LNHNV and CDR2 is YYDKDF (reference sequence). The CDR3 is 17 residues long.

The chain uses TRBV27 and TRBJ2-3; TCRdb calls TRBD1, which cannot be checked without DNA. Germline CDR1 is MNHEY and CDR2 is SMNVEV (reference sequence). The CDR3 is 16 residues long. CDR3 sequence: CASSLSGVPPTDTQYF.

The rearrangement joins TRBV9 to TRBJ2-1; TCRdb's D call of TRBD1 is untestable without DNA. The CDR3 has 15 residues. The germline CDR1 and CDR2 sequences are SGDLS and YYNGEE. The CDR3 sequence: CASTIGGGTYNEQFF. The whole variable domain, filled in from reference TRBV9 and TRBJ2-1, reads DSGVTQTPKHLITATGQRVTLRCSPRSGDLSVYWYQQSLDQGLQFLIQYYNGEERAKGNILERFSAQQFPDLHSELNLSSLELGDSALYFCASTIGGGTYNEQFFGPGTRLTVL.

The chain couples TRBV4-3 to TRBJ1-1. The CDR3 spans 15 residues. Germline-derived CDR1 and CDR2 are LGHNA and YSLEER. This CDR3 reads CASSQDRPGGTEAFF.

The chain couples TRBV6-5 to TRBJ2-1; absent DNA, TCRdb's TRBD1 call cannot be checked. Germline V gene data show CDR1 as MNHEY and CDR2 as SVGAGI. The CDR3 extends over 13 amino acids. The CDR3 reads CASSLGTHNEQFF.

CDR3 loop: CSGQGDEKLFF. This chain joins TRBV29-1 and TRBJ1-4; the TCRdb call, TRBD1, lacks DNA for checking. This CDR3 has 11 amino acids. Germline V gene sequence: CDR1 SQVTM, CDR2 ANQGSEA.

The chain carries TRBV28 and TRBJ2-7; no DNA is available, so the TRBD1 call from TCRdb remains unchecked. The CDR3 consists of 15 residues. Germline values: CDR1 MDHEN, CDR2 SYDVKM. The chain's CDR3 is CASSPPGQGPYEQYF.

The chain couples TRBV23-1 to TRBJ1-2. TRBV23-1 is an ORF for which the function is uncertain. The CDR3 is 14 residues long. The CDR3 spells CASSPPGGRDGYTF.

This chain uses TRBV2 with TRBJ2-3; no DNA is available, so the TRBD1 call from TCRdb remains unchecked. The germline V gene encodes CDR1 SNHLY and CDR2 FYNNEI. CDR3 length: 14 residues. CDR3 amino acids: CASSEGEGADTQYF.

The chain links TRBV12-3 or TRBV12-4 to TRBJ1-5; TCRdb's D call of TRBD1 is untestable without DNA. The CDR3 consists of 14 residues. CDR3: CASSFGAGVQPQHF.

The chain joins TRBV27 to TRBJ2-1; the D call from TCRdb, TRBD1, cannot be confirmed without DNA. This CDR3 is 14 amino acids long. In germline, CDR1 is MNHEY, CDR2 SMNVEV (reference sequence). The chain's CDR3 is CASSFTDSYNEQFF.

The chain has TRBV29-1 and TRBJ2-2. Germline values: CDR1 SQVTM, CDR2 ANQGSEA. The CDR3 has 14 residues. CDR3 in amino acids: CSVVLARNTGELFF.

The CDR3 loop reads CSAWTWGKGQPQHF. The V and J genes are TRBV20-1 and TRBJ1-5. CDR1 is DFQATT, CDR2 SNEGSKA, per germline (reference sequence). The CDR3 has 14 residues.

The rearrangement joins TRBV5-5 to TRBJ2-7. The length of the CDR3 is 14 residues. Germline CDR1 is SGHKS and CDR2 is YYEKEE (reference sequence). CDR3: CASSLYEVSYEQYF. The variable domain in full, completed from reference TRBV5-5 and TRBJ2-7, reads DAGVTQSPTHLIKTRGQQVTLRCSPISGHKSVSWYQQVLGQGPQFIFQYYEKEERGRGNFPDRFSARQFPNYSSELNVNALLLGDSALYLCASSLYEVSYEQYFGPGTRLTVT.

The V and J genes are TRBV4-1 and TRBJ2-3; TCRdb's assignment of TRBD1 cannot be checked, as there is no DNA. The CDR3 length is 15 residues. Germline lookup yields CDR1 MGHRA and CDR2 YSYEKL. The chain's CDR3 is CASSREGAVTDTQYF.

The chain has TRBV4-1 and TRBJ1-2. This CDR3 has 15 residues. In germline, CDR1 is MGHRA, CDR2 YSYEKL. CDR3 loop: CASSQVSGTNYGYTF.

The chain has TRBV29-1 and TRBJ1-3; the D call from TCRdb, TRBD1, cannot be confirmed without DNA. The CDR3 consists of 13 residues. Germline CDR1 is SQVTM and CDR2 is ANQGSEA. The CDR3 here is CSVGTGTGNTIYF.

The rearrangement uses TRBV28 and TRBJ1-5. CDR1 and CDR2 (germline): MDHEN, SYDVKM. The CDR3 totals 16 residues. CDR3 amino acids: CASSQPTLRVGQPQHF. Full variable domain (rest looked up from reference TRBV28 and TRBJ1-5): DVKVTQSSRYLVKRTGEKVFLECVQDMDHENMFWYRQDPGLGLRLIYFSYDVKMKEKGDIPEGYSVSREKKERFSLILESASTNQTSMYLCASSQPTLRVGQPQHFGDGTRLSIL.

The chain combines TRBV20-1 with TRBJ2-2; the TRBD1 assignment by TCRdb is unverifiable without DNA. Germline CDR1 reads DFQATT; CDR2 reads SNEGSKA (reference sequence). CDR3 length: 14 amino acids. CDR3 sequence reads: CSVQEGAKPGELFF.

The chain employs TRBV12-3 or TRBV12-4 and TRBJ2-7; the D call of TRBD1 rests on TCRdb alone, since no DNA is present to check it. CDR3 length: 12 residues. The CDR3: CASSSGNYEQYF.

The rearrangement uses TRBV10-3 and TRBJ1-1; as DNA is missing, the TRBD1 call by TCRdb cannot be tested. The germline CDR1 and CDR2 sequences are ENHRY and SYGVKD. There are 14 residues in the CDR3. CDR3 sequence reads: CAIKNDRGGTEAFF.

This clonotype is medium-sized by frequency. The chain employs TRBV29-1 and TRBJ2-1; TCRdb designates TRBD1, a call that cannot be tested without DNA. Germline V lookup: CDR1 SQVTM, CDR2 ANQGSEA. The CDR3 consists of 11 residues. The CDR3 reads CSVYRDNEQFF.

The chain is built from TRBV12-3 or TRBV12-4 and TRBJ2-3; the TCRdb D gene call, TRBD1, has no DNA to confirm it. The CDR3 extends over 14 amino acids. The CDR3 spells CASSLIPGADTQYF.

The V gene is TRBV14, the J gene TRBJ2-2; the D call from TCRdb, TRBD2, cannot be confirmed without DNA. The CDR3 totals 16 residues. The germline V gene encodes CDR1 SGHDN and CDR2 FVKESK. This CDR3 is CASSQGWPGGTGELFF.

The gene calls are TRBV12-3 or TRBV12-4 and TRBJ2-7; absent DNA, TCRdb's TRBD1 call cannot be checked. The CDR3 length is 15 residues. The CDR3 sequence is CASSGEGTPSYEQYF.

The chain joins TRBV6-2 or TRBV6-3 to TRBJ2-1; TCRdb's D gene call, TRBD2, goes unchecked for lack of DNA. Looked up from germline, CDR1 is MNHEY and CDR2 is SVGEGT. This CDR3 has 16 residues. This chain's CDR3 is CASSPFAGGLNNEQFF.

The CDR3 spells CASSEGNTGELFF. V gene TRBV6-4 combines with J gene TRBJ2-2. From germline, CDR1 is MRHNA and CDR2 SNTAGT. The CDR3 runs 13 residues.

The chain has TRBV7-9 and TRBJ2-1; the D call from TCRdb, TRBD1, cannot be confirmed without DNA. Germline loops: CDR1 SEHNR, CDR2 FQNEAQ (reference sequence). This CDR3 has 15 residues. CDR3 in amino acids: CASSLAIQGGNEQFF.